Following are 18 T cell receptor beta chains from one sample sequenced in a study of regulatory T cells in long-lasting Graves disease. To make TCR beta libraries, researchers used iRepertoire HTBI primers and Arm-PCR of CDR3 regions. TCRdb processed the multiplex PCR reads anew with MiXCR; each CDR3 protein has one entry. The sample carries some 430,000 distinct CDR3 sequences, roughly a fifth recorded once. The time point was: persistent/refractory GD, antithyroid drugs over 5 years with positive TRAb. PBMCs provided the RNA from which the TCR library was made. Sequencing was performed on peripheral blood mononuclear cells (PBMCs), taken when the disease was refractory, from a patient treated with antithyroid drugs. Every receptor here comes from a female donor with Graves disease.

The V and J genes are TRBV3-1 and TRBJ2-2, with a possible D match to TRBD1 (6 bases). CDR3 length: 15 amino acids. The germline V gene encodes CDR1 LGHDT and CDR2 YNNKEL (reference sequence). V lost 3 bases to trimming and J lost 8 bases, with 16 bases between them. The CDR3 reads CASSHPSKGTGELFF. The DNA for the CDR3 is TGTGCCAGCAGCCACCCCTCTAAAGGGACAGGGGAGCTGTTTTTT.

V gene TRBV24-1 combines with J gene TRBJ1-1; maybe TRBD1 (5 bases). Germline V lookup: CDR1 KGHDR, CDR2 SFDVKD. The CDR3 covers 14 residues. The germline V and J ends were trimmed by 9 bases and 0 bases, with 13 bases remaining between them. CDR3 residues: CATGIRGMNTEAFF. CDR3 sequence (DNA): TGTGCCACCGGAATACGGGGGATGAACACTGAAGCTTTCTTT.

This clonotype turned up a few times. The J gene is TRBJ2-4, the V gene TRBV6-1; D is possibly TRBD1 or TRBD2 (6 bases each). CDR1 is MNHNS and CDR2 is SASEGT in the germline V gene. The CDR3 extends over 17 amino acids. V lost 5 bases to trimming and J lost 3 bases, with 20 bases between them. The CDR3 sequence: CASSRGPGGVGKNIQYF. DNA for the CDR3: TGTGCCAGCAGTCGGGGGCCCGGTGGAGTGGGCAAAAACATTCAGTACTTC.

This clonotype has more than one count but fewer than ten. The V call is TRBV27, the J call TRBJ2-1; a possible D gene is TRBD1 (5 bases). Germline V gene sequence: CDR1 MNHEY, CDR2 SMNVEV (reference sequence). This CDR3 region has 14 residues. The V end lost 6 bases, the J end lost 2 bases, and 11 bases lay between the germline ends. This CDR3 is CASSPQGPYNEQFF. DNA for the CDR3: TGTGCCAGCAGCCCCCAGGGCCCCTACAATGAGCAGTTCTTC.

This clonotype was detected many times. The rearrangement joins TRBV6-5 to TRBJ2-5; D not resolved. The CDR3 consists of 16 residues. V was cut by 3 bases and J by 1 base, with 15 bases left in between. Germline lookup yields CDR1 MNHEY and CDR2 SVGAGI. The CDR3 loop is CASSYGGVSRQETQYF. DNA for the CDR3: TGTGCCAGCAGTTATGGTGGTGTAAGCCGCCAAGAGACCCAGTACTTC.

This clonotype appeared many times. The chain joins TRBV7-9 to TRBJ2-5; D uncertain. The germline CDR1 and CDR2 sequences are SEHNR and FQNEAQ (reference sequence). The germline V and J ends were trimmed by 3 bases and 6 bases, with 8 bases remaining between them. This CDR3 comprises 12 residues. Written as DNA, the CDR3 is TGTGCCAGCAGCTTCCCTCCCCAGACCCAGTACTTC. The encoded protein is CASSFPPQTQYF.

This clonotype was seen repeatedly, ten times or more. CDR3: CATSRDRVGYEQYF. CDR3 bases: TGTGCCACCAGCAGAGATAGGGTGGGCTACGAGCAGTACTTC. The chain carries TRBV15 and TRBJ2-7; no reliable D call. CDR3 length: 14 residues. Germline lookup yields CDR1 LNHNV and CDR2 YYDKDF (reference sequence). Between the trimmed V and J ends, which lost 0 bases and 3 bases, there was a span of 9 bases.

This clonotype appeared a few times. The chain is built from TRBV28 and TRBJ2-1, with 12 bases lining up with TRBD2. The CDR3 covers 16 residues. Germline V lookup: CDR1 MDHEN, CDR2 SYDVKM. Trimming cost V 6 bases and J 4 bases; bases outside gene matches: 7. This CDR3 is CASSSTSGGPYNEQFF. CDR3 DNA: TGTGCCAGCAGCAGCACTAGCGGGGGGCCTTACAATGAGCAGTTCTTC.

This clonotype was counted ten times or more. The rearrangement joins TRBV12-5 to TRBJ2-7; 7 bases line up with TRBD1. Germline lookup yields CDR1 LGHNT and CDR2 FRNRAP. The V segment lost 1 base and the J segment 6 bases; nucleotides outside the gene matches: 3. CDR3 size: 13 residues. As DNA, the CDR3 is TGTGCTAGTGGTTTGGACAGGGGCTCCGAGCAGTACTTC. This codes for CASGLDRGSEQYF.

In this sample, this clonotype turned up many times. The chain recombines TRBV7-2 with TRBJ2-7; no firm D call. CDR1 is SGHTA, CDR2 FQGNSA, per germline. The CDR3 length is 13 residues. V was trimmed by 5 bases and J by 0 bases, leaving 8 bases between them. The CDR3 DNA sequence: TGTGCCAGCAGCGTAGATTACTCCTACGAGCAGTACTTC. This translates into CASSVDYSYEQYF.

CDR3 DNA sequence: TGTGCCACCTCGACAGGATTTGCAACTAATGAAAAACTGTTTTTT. This sequence encodes CATSTGFATNEKLFF. The genes are TRBV19 and TRBJ1-4, with D possibly matching TRBD1 (6 bases). Germline CDR1 reads LNHDA; CDR2 reads SQIVND (reference sequence). The CDR3 spans 15 residues. Trimming took off 10 bases at V and 0 bases at J, with 15 bases between the two ends.

This rearrangement joins TRBV20-1 to TRBJ2-7; a possible D gene is TRBD2 (6 bases). The germline V gene has CDR1 DFQATT and CDR2 SNEGSKA (reference sequence). Trimming stripped 6 bases from V and 0 bases from J, with 18 bases between. The CDR3 runs 15 residues. The CDR3 bases are TGCAGTGCCCCCGATCATGCGGGGATCTCCTACGAGCAGTACTTC. This encodes CSAPDHAGISYEQYF.

This clonotype was picked up a small number of times. One end of the junction does not line up with germline, which may come from a read error. This chain links TRBV7-2 with TRBJ2-1; D gene uncertain. Germline CDR1 is SGHTA and CDR2 is FQGNSA. The CDR3 is 14 amino acids. Here the CDR3 reads CASSLVYYPNEQFF. Written as DNA, the CDR3 is TGTGCCAGCAGCTTAGTCTACTATCCCAATGAGCAGTTCTTT.

The J gene is TRBJ2-5, the V gene TRBV6-9, with unresolved D. The end of the DNA fits TRBJ2-1 better, so the J call may be wrong. The germline V gene has CDR1 MNHGY and CDR2 SVAAGI. The CDR3 covers 13 residues. The CDR3 sequence: CASSYSSWNEQFF. Written as DNA, the CDR3 is TGTGCCAGCAGTTATTCCTCCTGGAATGAGCAGTTCTTC.

This clonotype was recorded at least ten times. The rearrangement uses TRBV11-2 and TRBJ1-1, with D unclear. CDR1 is SGHAT and CDR2 is FQNNGV in the germline V gene. CDR3 length equals 13 residues. V shed 2 bases and J shed 5 bases, with 9 bases lying between them. CDR3 sequence reads: CASSLPHGTEAFF. The CDR3 DNA follows: TGTGCCAGCAGCTTACCCCATGGGACTGAAGCTTTCTTT.

V usage is TRBV5-6 and J usage is TRBJ2-3, with D possibly being TRBD2 (5 bases). The CDR3 sequence is 14 residues long. Deletions cut 3 bases from V and 0 bases from J, with 8 bases between. Per germline, CDR1 SGHDT and CDR2 YYEEEE. CDR3 nucleotides: TGTGCCAGCAGCTCGGGGTGGAGCACAGATACGCAGTATTTT. Translating it yields CASSSGWSTDTQYF. Looking up the rest from reference TRBV5-6 and TRBJ2-3 gives the full variable domain: DAGVTQSPTHLIKTRGQQVTLRCSPKSGHDTVSWYQQALGQGPQFIFQYYEEEERQRGNFPDRFSGHQFPNYSSELNVNALLLGDSALYLCASSSGWSTDTQYFGPGTRLTVL.

The sample holds many counts of this clonotype. The chain couples TRBV2 to TRBJ1-4, with 7 bases fitting TRBD1. The CDR3 runs to 15 residues. The junction had 3 bases not matched to a gene; V was cut back by 5 bases and J by 0 bases. The germline CDR1 and CDR2 sequences are SNHLY and FYNNEI. CDR3 in amino acids: CASSRDRPTNEKLFF. CDR3 nucleotide sequence: TGTGCCAGCAGTCGGGACAGACCAACTAATGAAAAACTGTTTTTT.

This chain connects TRBV29-1 to TRBJ2-7; D gene unclear. Trimming cost V 3 bases and J 2 bases, with 11 bases left between them. This CDR3 contains 13 residues. Germline-derived CDR1 and CDR2 are SQVTM and ANQGSEA. The chain's CDR3 is CSVEAEPPYEQYF. DNA for the CDR3: TGCAGCGTTGAGGCGGAGCCACCCTACGAGCAGTACTTC.